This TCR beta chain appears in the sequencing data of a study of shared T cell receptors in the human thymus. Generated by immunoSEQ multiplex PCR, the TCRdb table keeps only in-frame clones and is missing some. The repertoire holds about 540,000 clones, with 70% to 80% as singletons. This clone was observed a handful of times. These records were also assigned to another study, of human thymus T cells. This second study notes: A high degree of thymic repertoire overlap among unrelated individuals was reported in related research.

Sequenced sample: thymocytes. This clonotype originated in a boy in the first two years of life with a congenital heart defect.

CDR3 sequence reads: CASSLLPTANTGELFF. The CDR3 DNA reads TGCGCCAGCAGCCTCTTACCCACTGCGAACACCGGGGAGCTGTTTTTT. The chain uses TRBV4-3 and TRBJ2-2; no firm D call. The CDR3 contains 16 residues. Germline V gene sequence: CDR1 LGHNA, CDR2 YSLEER. The V gene lost 4 bases and the J gene lost 0 bases, with 12 bases spanning the gap.